This T cell receptor beta chain was captured by sequencing in a study of monozygotic twins with cystic fibrosis (dated by TCRdb to the early 2020s). Regarding the research as a whole: Barcoded libraries were prepared from roughly 3.3 micrograms of fragmented DNA with roughly 16 PCR cycles. The study compared TCR beta repertoires within and between 16 monozygotic twin pairs with cystic fibrosis to assess genetic influence on V and J gene usage. Data for three of the twin pairs had previously been reported in another context. Twins were ranked among some 1,000 cohort participants for weight-for-height and FEVPerc (FEV1 disease centile) at the day of blood sampling. The cohort comprised ten female and six male twin pairs aged roughly 2.0 to 40 years, median around 8.6 years, mostly children and adolescents.

TCR beta CDR3 regions were amplified by multiplex PCR with the immunoSEQ immune profiling system according to the manufacturer's instructions. An Illumina NextSeq system was used for sequencing. Processing in the source paper ran as follows. The immunoSEQ Analyzer platform handled processing of the sequence data, and clonality was calculated by taking the square root of Simpson's index of productive rearrangements. V and J usage similarity was measured by Jensen-Shannon distance, and CDR3 generation probabilities were computed with OLGA. The immuneACCESS database (August 2020) and VDJdb (December 2020) were searched for shared CDR3 sequences. TCRdb stores this immuneACCESS table with in-frame sequences only. Part of the clones is absent; in the studies checked, under half of the shortfall reflects unresolved V genes, and no reason is known for the rest. Clone size and V and J calls were adopted from that table, with D and trimming inferred from the DNA. Within this sample are under 20,000 clones, with approximately 97% of them counted one time only. The ten largest clones add up to 1.5% to 2% of the sample.

Study-level results and caveats: Monozygotic CF twin pairs shared significantly more nucleotide-identical clonotypes within each pair than unrelated CF individuals shared with one another (P = 0.000026, Mann-Whitney). V gene usage was most similar to the co-twin in 13 of 16 pairs, and J usage was most similar to the co-twin in 8 of 16 pairs, which suggests genetic constraints. Simpson clonality was generally low (median about 0.0087), suggesting a naive-dominated repertoire, with higher clonality in the most severely affected patients. No association turned up between shared CDR3 numbers and age, concordance or disease severity, and the cohort was small.

The twin pairs came from the European Cystic Fibrosis Twin and Sibling Study Cohort, which recruited patients from about 160 CF clinics across 14 European countries. Zygosity and CFTR genotype were verified in-house, and zygosity was tested by multiplex PCR of nine short tandem repeat loci. Peripheral blood was taken from each twin, and clinical parameters were recorded on the day of blood sampling. Genomic DNA was isolated from peripheral blood cells with phenol/chloroform and kept in TE buffer at 4 degrees C. As to this clone: Its antigen specificity is not known. Base-call qualities are not available, and no considerably larger clone is one nucleotide away.

The TCR sequence derives from a woman aged 25 to 39 with cystic fibrosis. The sequenced sample was blood.

Here the CDR3 is given as CASSPEEKNEQFF. The bases read TGTGCCAGCAGCCCGGAGGAGAAGAATGAGCAGTTCTTC. Recombination connected TRBV13 to TRBJ2-1, and possibly TRBD2, on 5 matching bases. The junction carries 12 bases between V and J, which are trimmed by 5 bases and 7 bases respectively. The CDR3, cysteine through phenylalanine, is 13 amino acids long. The kept DNA is CDR3 alone, 39 bases in frame from the first base. CDR1 PRHDT and CDR2 FYEKMQ were looked up in the germline V gene (reference sequence).